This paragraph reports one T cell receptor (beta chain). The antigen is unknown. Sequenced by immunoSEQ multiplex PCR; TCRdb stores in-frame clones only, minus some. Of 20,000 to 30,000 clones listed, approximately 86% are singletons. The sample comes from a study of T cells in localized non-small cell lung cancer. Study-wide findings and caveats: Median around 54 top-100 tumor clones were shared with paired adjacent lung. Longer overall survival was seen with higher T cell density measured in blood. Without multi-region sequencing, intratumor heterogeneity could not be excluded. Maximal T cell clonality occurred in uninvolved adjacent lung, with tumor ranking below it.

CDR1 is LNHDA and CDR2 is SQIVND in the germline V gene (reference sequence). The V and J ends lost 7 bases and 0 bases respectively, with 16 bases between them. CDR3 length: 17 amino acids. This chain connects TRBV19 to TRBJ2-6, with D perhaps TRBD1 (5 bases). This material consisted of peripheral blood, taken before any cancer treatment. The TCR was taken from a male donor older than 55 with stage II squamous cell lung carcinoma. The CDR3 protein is CASIGRQSLSGANVLTF. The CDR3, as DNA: TGTGCCAGTATAGGGCGACAGTCACTCTCTGGGGCCAACGTCCTGACTTTC.